The present T cell receptor beta chain was sequenced within a study of shared T cell receptors in the human thymus. The CDR3 contains 15 residues. Deletions cut 4 bases from V and 0 bases from J, with 12 bases between. Per germline, CDR1 SGHRS and CDR2 YFSETQ. Profiling relied on immunoSEQ multiplex PCR, and the TCRdb table lists in-frame clones only, not all of them. The sample has 540,000 or so clones, about 80% seen once. This sample also belongs to another study, concerning human thymus T cells. That report adds: Healthy Finnish infants undergoing corrective surgery for congenital heart defects were the donors. Thymic material originated from resections removed in the course of corrective heart surgery. Gene usage for V and J segments appeared biased in thymic and blood repertoires. Highly overlapping thymic repertoires in unrelated individuals were reported by related research.

Sequencing was performed on thymocytes. The source of this sequence is a boy in the first two years of life with a congenital heart defect. This chain joins TRBV5-1 and TRBJ2-3; possible D gene TRBD2, 6 bases. CDR3 nucleotide sequence: TGCGCCAGCAGCGGCGGGGCGGCTAGCACAGATACGCAGTATTTT. Amino acids: CASSGGAASTDTQYF.